The clone carrying this T cell receptor beta chain was seen a few times. Its target is unknown. This sample is part of a study of T cell repertoires in cytomegalovirus infection. Study details: Indications of both CMV infection and matching HLA type were provided by public TCR beta signatures. Study-level findings and limits: The ex vivo response was dominated by HLA-C-restricted CMV-specific TCR beta clonotypes.

TCRdb reprocessed the reads with MiXCR, giving one entry per CDR3 protein. The table shows fewer than 350,000 distinct CDR3 sequences, with around 9.5% occurring only once. V gave up 4 bases and J gave up 5 bases; unmatched junction bases: 13. The CDR3 contains 16 residues. The germline CDR1 and CDR2 sequences are MNHEY and SVGEGT. This TCR derives from a human donor in good health (CMV status not recorded). Some clones in this sample may be carry-over from other donors' samples. The sample was PBMCs. The chain recombines TRBV6-2 or TRBV6-3 with TRBJ2-5, with 7 nucleotides matching TRBD1. In DNA form, the CDR3 reads TGTGCCAGCAGTTCTCCGGGACAGAGCGGATCGGAGACCCAGTACTTC. As protein: CASSSPGQSGSETQYF.